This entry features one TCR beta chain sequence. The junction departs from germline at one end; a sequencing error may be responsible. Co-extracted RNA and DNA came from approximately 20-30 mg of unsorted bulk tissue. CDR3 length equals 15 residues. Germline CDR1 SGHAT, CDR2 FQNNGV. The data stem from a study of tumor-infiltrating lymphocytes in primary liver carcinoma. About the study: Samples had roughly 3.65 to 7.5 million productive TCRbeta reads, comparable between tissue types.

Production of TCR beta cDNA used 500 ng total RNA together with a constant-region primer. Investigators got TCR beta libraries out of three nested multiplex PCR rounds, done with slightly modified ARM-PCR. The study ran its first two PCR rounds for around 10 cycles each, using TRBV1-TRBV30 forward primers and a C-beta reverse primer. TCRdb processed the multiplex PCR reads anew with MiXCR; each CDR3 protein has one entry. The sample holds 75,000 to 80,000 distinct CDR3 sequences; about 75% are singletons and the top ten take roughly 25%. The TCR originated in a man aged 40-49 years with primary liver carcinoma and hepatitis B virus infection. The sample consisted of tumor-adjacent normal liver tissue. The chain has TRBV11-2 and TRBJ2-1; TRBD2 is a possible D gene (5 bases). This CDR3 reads CASSLDHRGGNEQFF. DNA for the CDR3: TGTGCAAGCAGCTTAGATCACCGAGGAGGCAATGAGCAGTTCTTC.